The 27 T cell receptor beta chains listed next were all sequenced from one sample in a study of T cells in localized non-small cell lung cancer. TCRdb's copy holds only in-frame clones and misses some; the assay was immunoSEQ multiplex PCR. This repertoire shows roughly 70,000 clones, approximately 87% found once; its top ten account for 21%. The specimen comprised peripheral blood, sampled before any cancer treatment. Receptor source: a male donor at least 60 years old with stage III squamous cell lung carcinoma.

This rearrangement joins TRBV19 to TRBJ2-7; a possible D gene is TRBD2 (5 bases). V dropped 2 bases and J dropped 5 bases, with 13 bases sitting between them. Germline CDR1 and CDR2: LNHDA and SQIVND (reference sequence). CDR3 length: 14 amino acids. The CDR3 loop reads CASSISEGYDEQYF. CDR3 nucleotide sequence: TGTGCCAGTAGTATATCAGAGGGTTACGACGAGCAGTACTTC.

The V gene is TRBV18, the J gene TRBJ1-4; unclear D gene. This CDR3 is built from 16 residues. V gave up 2 bases and J gave up 8 bases, with 18 bases separating them. Germline CDR1 is KGHSH and CDR2 is LQKENI. CDR3 amino acids: CASSPNSAALGEKLFF. In DNA, the CDR3 is TGTGCCAGCTCACCAAACTCGGCGGCACTCGGCGAAAAACTGTTTTTT.

The chain recombines TRBV30 with TRBJ1-2, with D possibly matching TRBD1 (6 bases). V was trimmed by 1 base and J by 8 bases, leaving 11 bases between them. CDR1 GTSNPN and CDR2 SVGIG come from the germline V gene (reference sequence). The CDR3 runs 12 residues. The CDR3 here is CAWSAGEIGYTF. CDR3 nucleotide sequence: TGTGCCTGGAGTGCAGGGGAAATCGGCTACACCTTC.

The chain combines TRBV4-2 with TRBJ1-5; D remains ambiguous. This CDR3 has 15 amino acids. From germline, CDR1 is LGHNA and CDR2 YNFKEQ. Deletions cut 0 bases from V and 5 bases from J, with 11 bases between. The DNA of the CDR3 is TGTGCCAGCAGCCAAGATTGGGATTTGGATCAGCCCCAGCATTTT. It is translated as CASSQDWDLDQPQHF.

This chain links TRBV7-2 with TRBJ2-5; tentative D call: TRBD2 (6 bases). Germline V gene lookup returns CDR1 SGHTA and CDR2 FQGNSA. The CDR3 spans 14 residues. V was trimmed by 0 bases and J by 4 bases, leaving 9 bases between them. CDR3 residues: CASSLAGSGETQYF. As DNA, the CDR3 is TGTGCCAGCAGCTTAGCCGGTAGCGGAGAGACCCAGTACTTC. Full variable domain (remainder filled in from reference TRBV7-2 and TRBJ2-5): GAGVSQSPSNKVTEKGKDVELRCDPISGHTALYWYRQSLGQGLEFLIYFQGNSAPDKSGLPSDRFSAERTGGSVSTLTIQRTQQEDSAVYLCASSLAGSGETQYFGPGTRLLVL.

This sequence joins TRBV28 and TRBJ1-5; TRBD1 is a possible D gene (6 bases). The length of the CDR3 is 14 residues. V shed 2 bases and J shed 1 base, with 6 bases lying between them. Germline V gives CDR1 MDHEN, CDR2 SYDVKM. In DNA form, the CDR3 reads TGTGCCAGCAGTTTAGGACAGAGCAATCAGCCCCAGCATTTT. It translates to CASSLGQSNQPQHF.

J is TRBJ2-7 and V is TRBV7-2; no firm D call. The CDR3 loop spans 12 amino acids. Trimming pared 5 bases from V and 3 bases from J, leaving 8 bases between. Looked up from germline, CDR1 is SGHTA and CDR2 is FQGNSA. In DNA form, the CDR3 reads TGTGCCAGCAGCCTCGACTTCTACGAGCAGTACTTC. This codes for CASSLDFYEQYF.

This clone was recorded only once. The V gene is TRBV19, the J gene TRBJ1-5; 8 bases align to TRBD1. The junction had 10 bases not matched to a gene; V was cut back by 7 bases and J by 5 bases. From germline, CDR1 is LNHDA and CDR2 SQIVND (reference sequence). The CDR3 length is 15 residues. CDR3 in amino acids: CASIRGTGDYQPQHF. Written as DNA, the CDR3 is TGTGCCAGTATAAGGGGGACAGGAGATTATCAGCCCCAGCATTTT.

The CDR3 loop is CASSFTGNTEAFF. The CDR3 DNA reads TGTGCCAGCAGCTTCACAGGGAACACTGAAGCTTTCTTT. The chain is built from TRBV11-3 and TRBJ1-1, with D possibly TRBD1 on 5 matching bases. Germline loops: CDR1 SGHNT, CDR2 YENEEA. The CDR3 runs 13 residues. The V end lost 3 bases, the J end lost 1 base, and 6 bases lay between the germline ends.

The chain is built from TRBV4-1 and TRBJ1-5; TRBD1 matches 7 bases. CDR3 length equals 15 residues. Trimming cost V 5 bases and J 3 bases; bases outside gene matches: 7. Germline V gene lookup returns CDR1 MGHRA and CDR2 YSYEKL. CDR3 loop: CASSLDRVANQPQHF. The CDR3 nucleotides read TGCGCCAGCAGCTTAGACAGGGTGGCCAATCAGCCCCAGCATTTT.

This chain links TRBV5-4 with TRBJ2-1, with TRBD2 matching 12 bases. The CDR3 sequence is 15 residues long. In germline, CDR1 is SGHNT, CDR2 YYREEE (reference sequence). V was pared by 2 bases and J by 7 bases, with 4 bases of the junction left unmatched. The CDR3 loop is CASSFGLAGNNEQFF. In DNA form, the CDR3 reads TGTGCCAGCAGCTTCGGACTAGCGGGGAATAATGAGCAGTTCTTC.

This clone turned up a few times. This rearrangement joins TRBV29-1 to TRBJ1-1; 8 bases agree with TRBD1. Trimming took 4 bases from V and 8 from J; bases not matched to a gene: 0. The CDR3 is 10 residues long. The V gene's germline CDR1 is SQVTM and CDR2 ANQGSEA. The CDR3 coding sequence is TGCAGCGTTGGGACAGGGGAAGCTTTCTTT. Translated, it gives CSVGTGEAFF.

The V gene is TRBV7-2, the J gene TRBJ2-3, with TRBD2 matching over 8 bases. The ends lost 5 bases at V and 2 bases at J; junction bases unmatched: 9. The V gene's germline CDR1 is SGHTA and CDR2 FQGNSA. This CDR3 has 16 amino acids. The CDR3 here is CASSNTQRGPTDTQYF. The CDR3 region has the DNA TGTGCCAGCAGCAATACTCAGCGGGGGCCCACAGATACGCAGTATTTT.

V gene TRBV7-6 combines with J gene TRBJ1-5, with no clear D. V lost 10 bases, J lost 2 bases, and 18 bases lay in between. This CDR3 contains 15 residues. Germline CDR1 and CDR2: SGHVS and FNYEAQ. The CDR3 nucleotides are TGTGCCACCCGGGCTGGGAAGGACGGCAATCAGCCCCAGCATTTT. It is translated as CATRAGKDGNQPQHF.

The J gene is TRBJ1-3, the V gene TRBV5-5; the D is unclear. Germline V gives CDR1 SGHKS, CDR2 YYEKEE (reference sequence). The CDR3 is made up of 15 amino acids. Trimming took 0 bases from V and 0 from J, leaving 7 bases between them. DNA for the CDR3: TGTGCCAGCAGCTTGGGAACGGCCTCTGGAAACACCATATATTTT. Translating gives CASSLGTASGNTIYF.

The V and J genes are TRBV11-2 and TRBJ1-2, with a weak D call TRBD1 (6 bases). This CDR3 region has 14 residues. V was shortened by 4 bases and J by 6 bases, with 15 bases between the two germline ends. Germline V lookup: CDR1 SGHAT, CDR2 FQNNGV. CDR3 amino acids: CASSSLTGLDGYTF. The CDR3 nucleotides read TGTGCCAGCAGCTCCTTGACAGGCCTCGATGGCTACACCTTC.

This sequence joins TRBV23-1 and TRBJ1-4; no clear D gene. TRBV23-1 is annotated as an ORF whose role is uncertain. V was shortened by 1 base and J by 7 bases, with 19 bases between the two germline ends. This CDR3 comprises 17 residues. The CDR3 sequence: CASSQCTTWIRGEKLFF. CDR3 sequence (DNA): TGCGCCAGCAGTCAATGTACGACGTGGATAAGAGGTGAAAAACTGTTTTTT.

The gene calls are TRBV5-6 and TRBJ2-7; perhaps TRBD2 as D (6 bases). With 4 bases removed from V and 1 base from J, the gap between germline ends came to 15 bases. Germline V CDR1 and CDR2: SGHDT, YYEEEE. The CDR3 consists of 15 residues. The DNA for the CDR3 is TGTGCCAGCAGCATCCGGGGGAGATCTTCCTACGAGCAGTACTTC. It yields the protein CASSIRGRSSYEQYF.

The V call is TRBV13, the J call TRBJ2-5; 7 bases are shared with TRBD2. V lost 4 bases and J lost 1; bases outside the gene matches: 6. Germline-derived CDR1 and CDR2 are PRHDT and FYEKMQ (reference sequence). CDR3 length: 15 amino acids. CDR3 in amino acids: CASSSAGTLQETQYF. The CDR3 DNA reads TGTGCCAGCAGCTCAGCGGGGACGCTCCAAGAGACCCAGTACTTC. The whole variable domain, filled in from reference TRBV13 and TRBJ2-5, reads AAGVIQSPRHLIKEKRETATLKCYPIPRHDTVYWYQQGPGQDPQFLISFYEKMQSDKGSIPDRFSAQQFSDYHSELNMSSLELGDSALYFCASSSAGTLQETQYFGPGTRLLVL.

The V and J genes are TRBV5-8 and TRBJ1-5; D gene uncertain. The CDR3 is 14 residues long. Germline assignment: CDR1 SGHTS and CDR2 YDEGEE. Trimming took 2 bases from V and 0 from J, leaving 6 bases between them. The CDR3 protein is CASSFLHSNQPQHF. CDR3 bases: TGTGCCAGCAGCTTCCTCCATAGCAATCAGCCCCAGCATTTT. Full variable domain (rest looked up from reference TRBV5-8 and TRBJ1-5): EAGVTQSPTHLIKTRGQQATLRCSPISGHTSVYWYQQALGLGLQFLLWYDEGEERNRGNFPPRFSGRQFPNYSSELNVNALELEDSALYLCASSFLHSNQPQHFGDGTRLSIL.

The V and J genes are TRBV6-6 and TRBJ1-5; tentative D call: TRBD1 (6 bases). The V end was cut by 6 bases, the J end by 4 bases, with 16 bases between. The CDR3 covers 15 residues. Germline V gene data show CDR1 as MNHNY and CDR2 as SVGAGI (reference sequence). The CDR3 is CASRLMGHLNQPQHF. The CDR3 DNA reads TGTGCCAGCAGGCTAATGGGACATTTGAATCAGCCCCAGCATTTT.

This rearrangement joins TRBV7-2 to TRBJ1-2, with D maybe TRBD1 (5 bases). There are 15 residues in the CDR3. V was cut by 1 base and J by 8 bases, with 17 bases left in between. The germline CDR1 and CDR2 sequences are SGHTA and FQGNSA. The CDR3 coding sequence is TGTGCCAGCAGCTTAGGGGACCGCCTCTCAGCAGGCTACACCTTC. Its translation: CASSLGDRLSAGYTF.

The V gene is TRBV11-1, the J gene TRBJ1-1; 7 bases are shared with TRBD1. V lost 4 bases and J lost 1; bases outside the gene matches: 9. Germline CDR1 is SGHAT and CDR2 is FQDESV (reference sequence). This CDR3 comprises 16 residues. CDR3 in DNA: TGTGCCAGCAGCTCACAGGGACAGACTAAGAACACTGAAGCTTTCTTT. This sequence encodes CASSSQGQTKNTEAFF.

The DNA for the CDR3 is TGTGCCAGCGGCCAAGGAGGGGGCGCGGATGGCTACACCTTC. The encoded protein is CASGQGGGADGYTF. V usage is TRBV25-1 and J usage is TRBJ1-2, with TRBD1 identical over 7 bases. The CDR3 has 14 residues. CDR1 and CDR2 from the germline V gene are MGHDK and SYGVNS. J lost 6 bases, V lost 8 bases, and 12 bases had no gene match.

In its sample, this clone was seen once. The chain uses TRBV7-2 and TRBJ2-5, with D possibly matching TRBD2 (6 bases). Trimming shortened V by 1 base and J by 5 bases, and 8 bases separated the two germline ends. The CDR3 contains 13 residues. CDR1 SGHTA and CDR2 FQGNSA come from the germline V gene. Here the CDR3 reads CASSLVGGETQYF. CDR3 nucleotides: TGTGCCAGCAGCTTAGTTGGAGGGGAGACCCAGTACTTC.

The chain uses TRBV6-6 and TRBJ1-2; weak D call: TRBD1 (5 bases). CDR3 size: 13 residues. Germline values: CDR1 MNHNY, CDR2 SVGAGI (reference sequence). V lost 5 bases to trimming and J lost 2 bases, with 9 bases between them. CDR3: CASSVRDNYGYTF. In DNA form, the CDR3 reads TGTGCCAGCAGTGTCCGGGACAACTATGGCTACACCTTC.

The CDR3 reads CASSRMDEKLFF. CDR3 in DNA: TGTGCCAGCTCACGTATGGATGAAAAACTGTTTTTT. The chain joins TRBV18 to TRBJ1-4, with no clear D. CDR3 length: 12 amino acids. Trimming shortened V by 4 bases and J by 6 bases, and 6 bases separated the two germline ends. Germline CDR1 KGHSH, CDR2 LQKENI.